These T cell receptor beta chains were read from a single sample in a study of OX40 agonist ivuxolimab in advanced cancers. The data were produced by immunoSEQ multiplex PCR, yet TCRdb's version contains in-frame clones alone and is incomplete. The data show approximately 40,000 clones, 80% seen once. The starting material was CD4+ or CD8+ T cells sorted from blood, obtained in a trial of the OX40 agonist ivuxolimab. The source of these receptors is an adult with an advanced solid tumor such as melanoma, head and neck, liver or kidney cancer. CDR3s include the opening cysteine and the closing phenylalanine or tryptophan. The D gene is left open where the match is weak. Clone size appears in some rows only: once, few, many, or a class for an expanded clone.

>NA|TRBV30|TRBJ1-6|NA
TGTGCCTGGAGCCTCGGGGGACCTAATTCACCCCTCCACTTT
CAWSLGGPNSPLHF
>TRBD2|TRBV5-1|TRBJ2-3|NA
TGCGCCAGCAGCTTGCCCAGCGGGGGAAGCACAGATACGCAGTATTTT
CASSLPSGGSTDTQYF
>TRBD2|TRBV10-3|TRBJ2-1|once
TGTGCCATCACCACTAGCGGAAGAGGGGATGAGCAGTTCTTC
CAITTSGRGDEQFF
>NA|TRBV5-5|TRBJ1-2|NA
TGTGCCAGCAGCACTTCACACCCGAACTATGGCTACACCTTC
CASSTSHPNYGYTF
>NA|TRBV5-1|TRBJ2-5|NA
TGCGCCAGCAGCCTGAGGACAGCGAAACAAGAGACCCAGTACTTC
CASSLRTAKQETQYF
>TRBD2|TRBV4-1|TRBJ2-1|NA
TGCGCCAGCAGCCGACGATCCACTAGCGGGGACTACAATGAGCAGTTCTTC
CASSRRSTSGDYNEQFF
>NA|TRBV20-1|TRBJ1-2|NA
TGCAGTGCTAGATGGGCAGATAGAGACTTC
CSARWADRDF
>NA|TRBV5-6|TRBJ2-6|NA
TGTGCCAGCAGGGTAGGACTCTCTGGGGCCAACGTCCTGACTTTC
CASRVGLSGANVLTF
>TRBD1|TRBV4-3|TRBJ2-7|NA
TGCGCCAGCAGCCAGAGGACAGGGGGCCTTTACGAGCAGTACTTC
CASSQRTGGLYEQYF
>TRBD1|TRBV10-3|TRBJ2-5|NA
TGTGCCATCAGTGGAGGGGCAGGGGGTGAGACCCAGTACTTC
CAISGGAGGETQYF
>NA|TRBV18|TRBJ1-1|NA
TGTGCCAGCTCACCTGACCACACTGAAGCTTTCTTT
CASSPDHTEAFF
>TRBD1|TRBV7-2|TRBJ1-2|NA
TGTGCCAGCAGCTTATGGACAGGGGGTAAAGTAAATGGCTACACCTTC
CASSLWTGGKVNGYTF
>TRBD2|TRBV7-2|TRBJ2-7|large
TGTGCCAGCTCTAGCGGGGGGGCCTACGAGCAGTACTTC
CASSSGGAYEQYF
>NA|TRBV30|TRBJ2-3|NA
TGTGCCTGGAGTTCGTACCCAGGAACAGATACGCAGTATTTT
CAWSSYPGTDTQYF
>TRBD1|TRBV11-2|TRBJ2-1|once
TGTGCCAGCAGCTTAGTGCTACAGGGGGCTGGTGAGCAGTTCTTC
CASSLVLQGAGEQFF
>NA|TRBV5-1|TRBJ2-5|NA
TGCGCCAGCAGCCCTGGCGACCGGGACCGGGAGACCCAGTACTTC
CASSPGDRDRETQYF
>NA|TRBV6-1|TRBJ1-4|NA
TGTGCCAGCAGTGATCGGAAGCCAAATGAAAAACTGTTTTTT
CASSDRKPNEKLFF
>NA|TRBV14|TRBJ2-7|NA
TGTGCCAGCAGCCCGGGACATATGGGAGCTGGGCGGCAGTACTTC
CASSPGHMGAGRQYF
>NA|TRBV6-1|TRBJ2-1|NA
TGTGCCAGCCCCCCCAACCTGGGTGGTGAGCAGTTCTTC
CASPPNLGGEQFF
>NA|TRBV30|TRBJ1-5|NA
TGTGCCTGCCGGCAGGGGAATCAGCCCCAGCATTTT
CACRQGNQPQHF
>TRBD1|TRBV6-1|TRBJ2-1|NA
TGTGCCAGCAGTCCGCGGACAGGGGCGGATGAGCAGTTCTTC
CASSPRTGADEQFF
>NA|TRBV6-5|TRBJ2-7|NA
TGTGCCAGCAGTTACTCGAAGGGAGGCTACGAGCAGTACTTC
CASSYSKGGYEQYF
>TRBD1|TRBV19|TRBJ1-5|NA
TGTGCCAGTAGTATCCCGGGACAGGGAACTCAGCCCCAGCATTTT
CASSIPGQGTQPQHF
>NA|TRBV11-2|TRBJ2-2|NA
TGTGCCACCGAGAAGGGTTGGTCCGGGGAGCTGTTTTTT
CATEKGWSGELFF
>NA|TRBV11-3|TRBJ1-6|few
TGTGCCAGCAGCCAGGGTATGATTGATTCACCCCTCCACTTT
CASSQGMIDSPLHF
>NA|TRBV10-3|TRBJ1-6|NA
TGTGCCATCAGTGAATGGGGCGGGAATAATTCACCCCTCCACTTT
CAISEWGGNNSPLHF
>NA|TRBV4-1|TRBJ1-4|NA
TGCGCCAGCAGCCGCTCCGAAGCCAGGGGAACTAATGAAAAACTGTTTTTT
CASSRSEARGTNEKLFF
>TRBD1|TRBV2|TRBJ1-5|NA
TGTGCCAGCAGGGACAGGCATAGCAATCAGCCCCAGCATTTT
CASRDRHSNQPQHF
>NA|TRBV7-8|TRBJ1-1|NA
TGTGCCAGCAGCTTAGCACGGGCAGGCCTAAACACTGAAGCTTTCTTT
CASSLARAGLNTEAFF
>TRBD1|TRBV29-1|TRBJ1-2|NA
TGCAGCGTAGGAGACAGGGGAAGTAACTATGGCTACACCTTC
CSVGDRGSNYGYTF
>NA|TRBV6-6|TRBJ2-7|NA
TGTGCCAGCAGTAGTCCACCCGAGGCCTACGAGCAGTACTTC
CASSSPPEAYEQYF
>NA|TRBV6-4|TRBJ1-2|NA
TGTGCCAGCAGTGACTCTCAGGGTACGTATGGCTACACCTTC
CASSDSQGTYGYTF
>TRBD2|TRBV25-1|TRBJ2-1|NA
TGTGCCAGCTCCCAGAACCGGGACTACGCTTGGCAGTTCTTC
CASSQNRDYAWQFF
>TRBD1|TRBV7-2|TRBJ2-7|NA
TGTGCCAGCAGCTTGTCCGGGACAGGGCCCTACGAGCAGTACTTC
CASSLSGTGPYEQYF
>TRBD1|TRBV7-2|TRBJ2-7|NA
TGTGCCAGCAGCGACCGGACAGGGGGCATCTACGAGCAGTACTTC
CASSDRTGGIYEQYF
>TRBD2|TRBV7-2|TRBJ2-3|NA
TGTGCCAGCAGCTTATTGCGGGGGGGCCTCGATACGCAGTATTTT
CASSLLRGGLDTQYF
>NA|TRBV28|TRBJ1-6|once
TGTGCCAGCCTCCGGCGCGTTCAAGGCCTAGGCTATAATTCACCCCTCCACTTT
CASLRRVQGLGYNSPLHF
>NA|TRBV18|TRBJ2-5|NA
TGTGCCAGCTCACCACGAGAGACCCAGTACTTC
CASSPRETQYF
>NA|TRBV15|TRBJ2-3|NA
TGTGCCACCAGCAGAGATCCCTCCACAGATACGCAGTATTTT
CATSRDPSTDTQYF
>NA|TRBV2|TRBJ2-3|NA
TGTGCCAGCAGAGGCGGAATGGGTCCAGATACGCAGTATTTT
CASRGGMGPDTQYF
>NA|TRBV7-2|TRBJ2-3|NA
TGTGCCAGCAGCTTCCGGGCCTACCGGGATACGCAGTATTTT
CASSFRAYRDTQYF
>NA|TRBV7-2|TRBJ2-1|once
TGTGCCAGCAGCTCCAATTGGGACAATGAGCAGTTCTTC
CASSSNWDNEQFF
>NA|TRBV7-3|TRBJ1-4|NA
TGTGCCAGCAGCTTAATGGGCAGGGCGACTAATGAAAAACTGTTTTTT
CASSLMGRATNEKLFF